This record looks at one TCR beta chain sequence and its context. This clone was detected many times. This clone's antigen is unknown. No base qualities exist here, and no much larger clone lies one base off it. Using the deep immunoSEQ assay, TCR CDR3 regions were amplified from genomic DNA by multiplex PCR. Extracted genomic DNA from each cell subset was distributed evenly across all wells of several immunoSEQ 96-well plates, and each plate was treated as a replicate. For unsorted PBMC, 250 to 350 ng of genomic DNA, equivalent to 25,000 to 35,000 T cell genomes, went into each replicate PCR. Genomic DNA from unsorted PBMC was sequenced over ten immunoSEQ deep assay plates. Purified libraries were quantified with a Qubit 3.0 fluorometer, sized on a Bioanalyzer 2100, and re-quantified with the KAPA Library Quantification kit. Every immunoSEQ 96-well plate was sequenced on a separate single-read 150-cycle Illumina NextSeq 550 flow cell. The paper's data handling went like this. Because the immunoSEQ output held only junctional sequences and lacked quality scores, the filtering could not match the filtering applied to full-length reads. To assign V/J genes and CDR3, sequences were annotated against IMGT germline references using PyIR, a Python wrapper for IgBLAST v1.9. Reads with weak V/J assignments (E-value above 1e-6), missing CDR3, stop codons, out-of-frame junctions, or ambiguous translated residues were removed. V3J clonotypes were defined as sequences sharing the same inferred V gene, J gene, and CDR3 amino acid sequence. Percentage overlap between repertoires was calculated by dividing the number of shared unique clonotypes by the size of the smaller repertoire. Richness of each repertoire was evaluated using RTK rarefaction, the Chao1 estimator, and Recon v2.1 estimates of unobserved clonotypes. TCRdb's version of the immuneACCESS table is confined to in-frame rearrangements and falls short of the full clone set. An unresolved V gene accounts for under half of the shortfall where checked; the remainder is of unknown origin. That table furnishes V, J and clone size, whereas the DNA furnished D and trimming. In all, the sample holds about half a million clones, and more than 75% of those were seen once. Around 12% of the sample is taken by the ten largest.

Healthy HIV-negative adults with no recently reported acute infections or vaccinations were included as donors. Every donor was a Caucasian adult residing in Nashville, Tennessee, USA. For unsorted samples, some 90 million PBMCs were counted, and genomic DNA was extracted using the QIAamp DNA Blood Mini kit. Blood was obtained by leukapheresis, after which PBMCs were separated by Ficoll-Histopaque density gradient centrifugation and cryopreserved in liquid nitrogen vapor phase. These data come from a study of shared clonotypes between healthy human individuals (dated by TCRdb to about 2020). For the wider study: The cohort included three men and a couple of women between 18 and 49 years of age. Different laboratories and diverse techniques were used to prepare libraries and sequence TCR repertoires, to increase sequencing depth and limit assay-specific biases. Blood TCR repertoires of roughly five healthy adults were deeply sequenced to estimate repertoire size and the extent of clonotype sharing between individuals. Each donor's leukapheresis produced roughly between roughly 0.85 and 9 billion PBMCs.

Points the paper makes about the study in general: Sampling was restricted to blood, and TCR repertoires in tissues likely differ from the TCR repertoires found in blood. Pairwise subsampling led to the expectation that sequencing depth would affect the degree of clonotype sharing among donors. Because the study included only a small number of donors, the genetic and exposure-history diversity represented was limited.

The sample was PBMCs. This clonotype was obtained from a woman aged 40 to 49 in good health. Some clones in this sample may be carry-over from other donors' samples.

The DNA reads as follows: TGCGCCAGCAGCTTAGGGCAGACGGCGGATACGCAGTATTTT. This encodes CASSLGQTADTQYF. The rearrangement joined TRBV5-1 to TRBJ2-3, with no D gene named confidently. Counted from cysteine to phenylalanine, this CDR3 has 14 amino acids. The read is trimmed to its CDR3 DNA, 42 bases read in frame from base 1. Cut back by 2 bases and 6 bases, the V and J ends lie 13 bases apart. As encoded in the germline V gene, CDR1 is SGHRS while CDR2 is YFSETQ.